This entry features one T cell receptor (beta chain) sequence. Its antigen is not known. Some clones are missing from TCRdb's copy, which holds only in-frame ones; the method was immunoSEQ multiplex PCR. The data hold under 2,000,000 clones, with about 95% observed a single time. The naive CD8 population came from CD45RO-negative cells selected for CCR7, without terminally differentiated effector memory CD45RA+ cells. Germline assignment: CDR1 SGDLS and CDR2 YYNGEE. CDR3 length equals 14 residues. V was pared by 2 bases and J by 5 bases, with 12 bases between. The sample belongs to a study of shared clonotypes between healthy human individuals. Study-level background: Each donor's CD4 naive and CD4 memory cells filled three plates apiece, CD8 naive two, and CD8 memory one. Study findings and constraints: The study's rarefaction showed incomplete sorted-subset sequencing despite large depth. Non-shared clonotypes had lower generation probabilities than clonotypes shared by all four sorted-subset donors. Estimated richness values were generally larger in naive subsets than in memory subsets.

Specimen: naive CD8+ T cells sorted from blood. The source of this sequence is a man younger than 35 in good health. This chain joins TRBV9 and TRBJ2-3, with D tentatively TRBD1 or TRBD2 (6 bases each). The CDR3 nucleotides read TGTGCCAGCAGCGTCGGGGGCCCGATAGATACGCAGTATTTT. The encoded protein is CASSVGGPIDTQYF.